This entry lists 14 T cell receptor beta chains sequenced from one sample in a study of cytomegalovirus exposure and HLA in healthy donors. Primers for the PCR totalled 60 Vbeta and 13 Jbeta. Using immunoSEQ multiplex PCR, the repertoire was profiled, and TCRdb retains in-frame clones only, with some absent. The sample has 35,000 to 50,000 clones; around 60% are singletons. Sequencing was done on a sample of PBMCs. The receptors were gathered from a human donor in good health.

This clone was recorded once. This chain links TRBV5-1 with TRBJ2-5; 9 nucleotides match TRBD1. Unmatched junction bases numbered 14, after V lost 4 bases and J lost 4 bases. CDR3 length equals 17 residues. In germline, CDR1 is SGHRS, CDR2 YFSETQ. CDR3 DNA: TGCGCCAGCAGCGGCCGGGACAGGGAAGGTAGCCGAGAGACCCAGTACTTC. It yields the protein CASSGRDREGSRETQYF.

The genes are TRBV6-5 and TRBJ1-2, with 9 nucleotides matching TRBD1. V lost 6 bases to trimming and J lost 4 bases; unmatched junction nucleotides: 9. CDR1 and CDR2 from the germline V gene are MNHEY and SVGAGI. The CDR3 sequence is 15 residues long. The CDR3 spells CASREQGAASYGYTF. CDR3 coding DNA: TGTGCCAGCAGAGAACAGGGGGCGGCCTCCTATGGCTACACCTTC.

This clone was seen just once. CDR3 region: CACTSGGIEETQYF. The CDR3 nucleotides read TGTGCTTGTACTAGCGGGGGGATCGAGGAGACCCAGTACTTC. This sequence joins TRBV7-7 and TRBJ2-5, with 12 bases lining up with TRBD2. The CDR3 is 14 amino acids. CDR1 is SSHAT and CDR2 is FNYEAQ in the germline V gene (reference sequence).

CDR3 sequence reads: CASSETVGGYTF. The CDR3 DNA reads TGTGCCAGCAGTGAAACAGTCGGCGGCTACACCTTC. This sequence joins TRBV6-1 and TRBJ1-2, with D unclear. CDR3 length equals 12 residues. The germline V gene encodes CDR1 MNHNS and CDR2 SASEGT. V was cut by 2 bases and J by 8 bases, with 9 bases left in between.

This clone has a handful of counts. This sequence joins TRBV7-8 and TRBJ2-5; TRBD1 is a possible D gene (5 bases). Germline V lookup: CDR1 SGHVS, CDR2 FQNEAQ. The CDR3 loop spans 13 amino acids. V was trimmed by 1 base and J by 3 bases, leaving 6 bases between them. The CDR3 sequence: CASSLVREETQYF. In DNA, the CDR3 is TGTGCCAGCAGCTTAGTCAGGGAAGAGACCCAGTACTTC.

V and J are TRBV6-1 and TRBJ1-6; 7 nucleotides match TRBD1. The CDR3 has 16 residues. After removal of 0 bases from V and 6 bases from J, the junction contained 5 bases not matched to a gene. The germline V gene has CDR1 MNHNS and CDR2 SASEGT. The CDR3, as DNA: TGTGCCAGCAGTGAAGCGGGACAGCTCTTTAATTCACCCCTCCACTTT. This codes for CASSEAGQLFNSPLHF.

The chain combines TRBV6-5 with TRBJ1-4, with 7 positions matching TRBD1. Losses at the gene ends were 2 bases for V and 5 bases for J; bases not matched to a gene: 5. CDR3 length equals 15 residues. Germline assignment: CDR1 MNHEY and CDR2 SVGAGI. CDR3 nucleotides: TGTGCCAGCAGTTACAGGCGACAGGGAAATGAAAAACTGTTTTTT. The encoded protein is CASSYRRQGNEKLFF.

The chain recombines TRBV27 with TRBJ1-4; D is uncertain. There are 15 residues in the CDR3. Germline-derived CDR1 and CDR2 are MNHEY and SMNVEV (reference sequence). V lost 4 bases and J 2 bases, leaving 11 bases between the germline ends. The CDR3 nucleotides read TGTGCCAGCAGTTCCCTGGGAGAGACTAATGAAAAACTGTTTTTT. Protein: CASSSLGETNEKLFF.

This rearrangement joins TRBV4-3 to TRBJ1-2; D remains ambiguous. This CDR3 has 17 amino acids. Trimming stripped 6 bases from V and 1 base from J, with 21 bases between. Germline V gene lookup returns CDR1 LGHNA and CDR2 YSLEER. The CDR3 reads CASRPVGGRAGNYGYTF. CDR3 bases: TGCGCCAGCAGACCCGTCGGAGGAAGGGCTGGTAACTATGGCTACACCTTC.

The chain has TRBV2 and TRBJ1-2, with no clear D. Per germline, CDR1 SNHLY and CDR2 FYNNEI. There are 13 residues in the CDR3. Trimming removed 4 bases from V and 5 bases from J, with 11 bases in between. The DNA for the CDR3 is TGTGCCAGCAGTGGCGGGTGGAGTTATGGCTACACCTTC. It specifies CASSGGWSYGYTF.

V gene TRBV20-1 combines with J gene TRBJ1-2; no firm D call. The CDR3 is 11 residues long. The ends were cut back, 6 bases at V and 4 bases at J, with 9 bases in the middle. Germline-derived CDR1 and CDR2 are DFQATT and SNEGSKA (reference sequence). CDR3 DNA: TGCAGTGCGCCCTCTACCTATGGCTACACCTTC. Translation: CSAPSTYGYTF.

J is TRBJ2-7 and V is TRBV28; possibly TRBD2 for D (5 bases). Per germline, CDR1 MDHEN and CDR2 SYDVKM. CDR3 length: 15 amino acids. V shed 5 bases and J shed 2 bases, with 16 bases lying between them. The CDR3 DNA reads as TGTGCCAGCAGTCCCCCCCCGGAGGCGACCTACGAGCAGTACTTC. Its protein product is CASSPPPEATYEQYF.

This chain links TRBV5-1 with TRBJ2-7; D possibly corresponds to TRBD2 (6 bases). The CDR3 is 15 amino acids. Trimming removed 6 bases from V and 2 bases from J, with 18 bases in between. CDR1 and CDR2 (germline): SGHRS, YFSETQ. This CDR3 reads CASNPGGFLTYEQYF. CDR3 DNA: TGCGCCAGCAACCCCGGGGGATTCCTAACCTACGAGCAGTACTTC.

The CDR3 region has the DNA TGTGCCAGCAGTTTACGGCAGGTCTACGAGCAGTACTTC. Its protein is CASSLRQVYEQYF. The gene calls are TRBV28 and TRBJ2-7, with no clear D. Germline CDR1 and CDR2: MDHEN and SYDVKM. V shed 2 bases and J shed 3 bases, with 8 bases lying between them. The CDR3 is made up of 13 amino acids.